This T cell receptor (beta chain) was sequenced in a study of T cells in Graves' hyperthyroidism and ophthalmopathy. Whole-study findings and limits: Appearing also in blood were most of the thyroid clonotypes expanded above 0.001.

This clonotype was picked up many times. Its antigen remains unidentified. The CDR3 sequence is 13 residues long. The ends were cut back, 5 bases at V and 3 bases at J, with 10 bases in the middle. Amplification of TCR beta CDR3 regions was performed using RNA transcripts as template. The HTBI set primed first-round TCR CDR3 RT-PCR. In TCRdb, the multiplex PCR reads were re-called with MiXCR into one record per CDR3 protein. The table includes about 100,000 distinct CDR3 sequences, 15% to 20% detected once. Participants, patients aged 18 to 65, had newly diagnosed hyperthyroidism with a duration under 2 months. Patients with uncontrolled infections, other autoimmune diseases, pregnancy or lactation were excluded. It was approximately 9.7 ml of fresh peripheral blood that supplied the PBMCs.

Specimen: blood. The TCR sequence derives from a woman in her 50s with Graves' hyperthyroidism. The chain has TRBV12-3 or TRBV12-4 and TRBJ1-2; D may be TRBD1 (6 bases). The CDR3 coding sequence is TGTGCCAGCAGTCACACAGGGCACTATGGCTACACCTTC. Encoded protein: CASSHTGHYGYTF.